The clone carrying this TCR beta chain appeared once. This entry belongs to a study of blood T cells in healthy people across ages. The use of a sample-barcoded 5' primer and a J-beta primer mix characterized a second PCR of roughly 6 to 12 cycles. TCRdb passed the 5' RACE reads through MiXCR, listing each CDR3 protein once. This table has 600,000 to 1,000,000 distinct CDR3 sequences, 58% appearing once. The CDR3 spans 20 residues. The sequence derives from a man aged 25-45 years in good health. Sequenced sample: blood. The chain carries TRBV21-1 and TRBJ2-4; the D segment call TRBD2 is taken from the table without a DNA check. With the DNA end fitting TRBJ2-5 better, the J assignment may be wrong. TRBV21-1 constitutes a pseudogene. The CDR3: CASSIRRVIETGLGKETQYF. CDR3 sequence (DNA): TGTGCCAGCAGCATCCGCAGGGTGATTGAAACAGGACTAGGGAAGGAGACCCAGTACTTC.